This T cell receptor (beta chain) comes out of a study of response to subunit inactivated influenza vaccine. Points from the study as a whole: Only a handful of new T cells, the authors suggested, are recruited with each seasonal influenza vaccination.

This clonotype was picked up many times. Its specificity is not known. TCRdb fed the RT-PCR reads into MiXCR, producing one record per CDR3 protein. The profile shows 500,000 to 600,000 distinct CDR3 sequences, roughly 8.2% of them singletons. The TCR originated in a man between 50 and 75 years old who received an inactivated influenza vaccine. The specimen comprised PBMCs from blood, sampled around 25 months after vaccination.

CDR3 sequence: CASRPRDYANTGELFF. The CDR3 nucleotides read TGTGCCAGCAGACCCCGGGACTACGCGAACACCGGGGAGCTGTTTTTT. This chain joins TRBV13 and TRBJ2-2, with 7 bases that match TRBD2. The CDR3 loop spans 16 amino acids. Per the germline V gene, CDR1 is PRHDT and CDR2 is FYEKMQ (reference sequence). Germline trimming cut 6 bases from V and 0 bases from J; bases unmatched to any gene: 7.